The next 20 T cell receptor beta chains were all read from a single sample in a study of T-cell memory formation after mild COVID-19. MiXCR, applied by TCRdb to the 5' RACE reads, yields one record per CDR3 protein. The sample includes 110,000 or so distinct CDR3 sequences, about 20% seen only once; the top ten take 41%. Sequencing input: PBMCs or a T cell subset sorted from them (not recorded which). The origin of the receptors is a man between 18 and 35 years old who had mild COVID-19 (a few samples of this study predate the infection). Cell type and time point are not known.

This clonotype showed up just a few times. The J gene is TRBJ2-7, the V gene TRBV6-5, with D maybe TRBD2 (5 bases). There are 14 residues in the CDR3. Deletions cut 5 bases from V and 2 bases from J, with 13 bases between. CDR1 is MNHEY and CDR2 is SVGAGI in the germline V gene. This chain's CDR3 is CASSPLGGPYEQYF. CDR3 in DNA: TGTGCCAGCAGTCCCCTAGGAGGCCCCTACGAGCAGTACTTC.

This clonotype was found a few times. The J gene is TRBJ2-7, the V gene TRBV12-3 or TRBV12-4; D is perhaps TRBD1 (5 bases). The CDR3 runs to 12 residues. The V and J ends lost 5 bases and 4 bases respectively, with 9 bases between them. The CDR3 nucleotides are TGTGCCAGCAGTAGCAGGGATTACGAGCAGTACTTC. Protein sequence: CASSSRDYEQYF.

In this sample, this clonotype turned up a few times. The rearrangement joins TRBV5-1 to TRBJ2-3; a possible D gene is TRBD2 (5 bases). The germline CDR1 and CDR2 sequences are SGHRS and YFSETQ. V lost 7 bases and J 0 bases, leaving 9 bases between the germline ends. There are 13 residues in the CDR3. The CDR3 region has the DNA TGCGCCAGCCGGCGGACTAGCACAGATACGCAGTATTTT. Encoded protein: CASRRTSTDTQYF.

This clonotype occurred a few times. The chain carries TRBV4-1 and TRBJ1-2, with no clear D. This CDR3 region has 19 residues. In germline, CDR1 is MGHRA, CDR2 YSYEKL. V lost 1 base and J 6 bases, leaving 27 bases between the germline ends. The CDR3, as DNA: TGCGCCAGCAGCCAAGGCCCCCCCGGGAGAGTCCTTACCGGAGATGGCTACACCTTC. It codes for CASSQGPPGRVLTGDGYTF.

This clonotype showed up many times. This chain uses TRBV9 with TRBJ2-1, with TRBD1 matching over 11 bases. After removal of 0 bases from V and 6 bases from J, the junction contained 5 bases not matched to a gene. CDR3 size: 16 residues. CDR1 and CDR2 (germline): SGDLS, YYNGEE. The chain's CDR3 is CASSVERTGGLNEQFF. The CDR3 DNA follows: TGTGCCAGCAGCGTAGAAAGGACAGGGGGCCTCAATGAGCAGTTCTTC.

This clonotype was seen many times. The chain recombines TRBV20-1 with TRBJ2-5; D uncertain. V was trimmed by 3 bases and J by 5 bases, leaving 13 bases between them. Germline V gene data show CDR1 as DFQATT and CDR2 as SNEGSKA (reference sequence). The CDR3 length is 13 residues. CDR3 bases: TGCAGTGCTAGTCTTCCAGATCCGGAGACCCAGTACTTC. The encoded protein is CSASLPDPETQYF.

This clonotype was counted between two and nine times. The gene calls are TRBV4-1 and TRBJ2-7; D gene ambiguous. The CDR3 is 14 amino acids. Germline loops: CDR1 MGHRA, CDR2 YSYEKL. The V and J ends lost 1 base and 5 bases respectively, with 12 bases between them. CDR3 nucleotide sequence: TGCGCCAGCAGCCAAGTCCCTCCAGGTCACGAGCAGTACTTC. It codes for CASSQVPPGHEQYF.

CDR3 sequence: CASSLAPSGGTDTQYF. The CDR3, as DNA: TGTGCCAGCAGCTTAGCCCCCAGCGGGGGGACAGATACGCAGTATTTT. The chain has TRBV7-9 and TRBJ2-3, with TRBD2 matching over 9 bases. Unmatched junction bases numbered 4, after V lost 0 bases and J lost 3 bases. Looked up from germline, CDR1 is SEHNR and CDR2 is FQNEAQ (reference sequence). The CDR3 is made up of 16 amino acids.

The V and J genes are TRBV5-1 and TRBJ2-3, with 8 bases that match TRBD1. V was pared by 3 bases and J by 5 bases, with 8 bases of the junction left unmatched. The CDR3 has 15 amino acids. Germline CDR1 and CDR2: SGHRS and YFSETQ. This CDR3 reads CASSSGTGLGDTQYF. CDR3 DNA: TGCGCCAGCAGCTCCGGGACAGGTTTAGGAGATACGCAGTATTTT.

The rearrangement joins TRBV7-9 to TRBJ1-4, with D tentatively TRBD1 (5 bases). V was cut by 4 bases and J by 0 bases, with 12 bases left in between. Germline CDR1 SEHNR, CDR2 FQNEAQ (reference sequence). This CDR3 has 16 residues. The CDR3 reads CASSSGTAATNEKLFF. The CDR3 DNA is TGTGCCAGCAGCTCAGGGACTGCTGCAACTAATGAAAAACTGTTTTTT.

The rearrangement uses TRBV7-8 and TRBJ2-3; TRBD2 agrees at 8 bases. The CDR3 sequence is 16 residues long. V was pared by 5 bases and J by 0 bases, with 7 bases of the junction left unmatched. The germline V gene has CDR1 SGHVS and CDR2 FQNEAQ. CDR3 amino acids: CASSPEGLVSTDTQYF. In nucleotides, the CDR3 is TGTGCCAGCAGCCCTGAGGGACTAGTGAGCACAGATACGCAGTATTTT.

The chain combines TRBV4-1 with TRBJ2-3; D is unresolved. Looked up from germline, CDR1 is MGHRA and CDR2 is YSYEKL. The CDR3 is 15 amino acids. Trimming removed 0 bases from V and 2 bases from J, with 9 bases in between. CDR3: CASSQDKATTDTQYF. The CDR3 nucleotides are TGCGCCAGCAGCCAAGATAAGGCCACCACAGATACGCAGTATTTT.

The chain couples TRBV6-5 to TRBJ2-7; D gene ambiguous. V lost 0 bases to trimming and J lost 6 bases, with 15 bases between them. This CDR3 contains 15 residues. The germline V gene encodes CDR1 MNHEY and CDR2 SVGAGI. CDR3 in amino acids: CASSYSGIMAAEQYF. CDR3 nucleotide sequence: TGTGCCAGCAGTTACTCGGGGATTATGGCGGCCGAGCAGTACTTC.

V usage is TRBV29-1 and J usage is TRBJ2-1; D is undetermined. The CDR3 contains 11 residues. Germline V gene data show CDR1 as SQVTM and CDR2 as ANQGSEA. Trimming took 5 bases from V and 7 from J, leaving 9 bases between them. For the CDR3, the DNA is TGCAGCGTTCGTACCGGGAATGAGCAGTTCTTC. This translates into CSVRTGNEQFF.

This clonotype was seen a handful of times. This chain links TRBV27 with TRBJ2-7; D is possibly TRBD1 or TRBD2 (6 bases each). The V and J ends lost 3 bases and 10 bases respectively, with 16 bases between them. Germline loops: CDR1 MNHEY, CDR2 SMNVEV (reference sequence). The CDR3 is 13 amino acids. CDR3 protein: CASSFSTGGKQYV. CDR3 DNA sequence: TGTGCCAGCAGTTTCTCGACAGGAGGGAAACAGTACGTC.

This clonotype was recorded a few times. The J gene is TRBJ1-5, the V gene TRBV7-6; 9 bases fit TRBD1. Germline V lookup: CDR1 SGHVS, CDR2 FNYEAQ. V shed 5 bases, J shed 7 bases, and the junction held 3 bases outside the gene matches. The CDR3 loop spans 13 amino acids. The DNA of the CDR3 is TGTGCCAGCAGCCCCGGACAGGGGCAGCCCCAGCATTTT. This codes for CASSPGQGQPQHF. The whole variable domain, filled in from reference TRBV7-6 and TRBJ1-5, reads GAGVSQSPRYKVTKRGQDVALRCDPISGHVSLYWYRQALGQGPEFLTYFNYEAQQDKSGLPNDRFSAERPEGSISTLTIQRTEQRDSAMYRCASSPGQGQPQHFGDGTRLSIL.

The CDR3 protein is CASSLASGNEQFF. The CDR3 DNA reads as TGTGCCAGCAGCTTAGCGAGCGGCAATGAGCAGTTCTTC. The gene calls are TRBV7-6 and TRBJ2-1, with D perhaps TRBD2 (5 bases). The CDR3 sequence is 13 residues long. V was pared by 0 bases and J by 6 bases, with 6 bases between. The germline V gene encodes CDR1 SGHVS and CDR2 FNYEAQ.

The chain recombines TRBV7-6 with TRBJ2-5; D may be TRBD1 or TRBD2 (6 bases each). There are 15 residues in the CDR3. V lost 1 base, J lost 1 base, and 10 bases lay in between. The germline V gene encodes CDR1 SGHVS and CDR2 FNYEAQ. This chain's CDR3 is CASSLGGAFQETQYF. The DNA of the CDR3 is TGTGCCAGCAGCTTAGGGGGGGCGTTCCAAGAGACCCAGTACTTC.

V usage is TRBV4-1 and J usage is TRBJ2-5, with D perhaps matching TRBD1 or TRBD2 (5 bases each). CDR1 MGHRA and CDR2 YSYEKL come from the germline V gene. The CDR3 length is 17 residues. Trimming left V 0 bases short and J 2 bases short, with 16 bases between. DNA for the CDR3: TGCGCCAGCAGCCAAGATTCGGGGCGGCAGGGACAAGAGACCCAGTACTTC. Amino acid sequence: CASSQDSGRQGQETQYF.

The chain carries TRBV27 and TRBJ2-7; 9 bases line up with TRBD1. V shed 3 bases, J shed 4 bases, and the junction held 1 base outside the gene matches. The germline V gene has CDR1 MNHEY and CDR2 SMNVEV (reference sequence). CDR3 length: 13 amino acids. CDR3 residues: CASSFGTGYEQYF. Written as DNA, the CDR3 is TGTGCCAGCAGTTTCGGGACAGGGTACGAGCAGTACTTC.